One sample yielded the 30 T cell receptor beta chains listed below, sequenced in a study of blood T cell repertoires in COVID-19. The assay was immunoSEQ multiplex PCR, and TCRdb's table has in-frame clones only and misses some. The sample holds over 85,000 clones, approximately 86% seen once. The sequenced material came from peripheral blood. The source of these receptors is a middle-aged man with acute or convalescent COVID-19.

This rearrangement joins TRBV5-4 to TRBJ1-3; D is unresolved. CDR1 is SGHNT and CDR2 is YYREEE in the germline V gene (reference sequence). V was pared by 3 bases and J by 2 bases, with 18 bases between. CDR3 size: 17 residues. The CDR3 protein is CASSSPAGGRTGNTIYF. DNA of the CDR3: TGTGCCAGCAGCTCTCCCGCTGGCGGGCGGACTGGAAACACCATATATTTT.

The chain couples TRBV5-1 to TRBJ2-3; 7 positions match TRBD1. Germline V gene data show CDR1 as SGHRS and CDR2 as YFSETQ. The CDR3 totals 16 residues. J was trimmed by 2 bases and V by 0 bases; bases with no gene match: 6. The CDR3 nucleotides read TGCGCCAGCAGCTTGGAGGCAGGGGGTGCCACAGATACGCAGTATTTT. Translation: CASSLEAGGATDTQYF.

This chain joins TRBV9 and TRBJ1-4; 7 positions agree with TRBD1. The CDR3 has 16 amino acids. Germline V gene lookup returns CDR1 SGDLS and CDR2 YYNGEE. V trimming: 0 bases; J trimming: 4 bases; junction bases outside the gene matches: 6. The CDR3 spells CASSVAGDSNNEKLFF. Here the CDR3 DNA reads TGTGCCAGCAGCGTAGCCGGGGACAGTAATAATGAAAAACTGTTTTTT.

This chain connects TRBV5-1 to TRBJ2-7; 9 bases are shared with TRBD1. Germline CDR1 reads SGHRS; CDR2 reads YFSETQ. J lost 5 bases, V lost 0 bases, and 6 bases had no gene match. The CDR3 length is 15 residues. DNA of the CDR3: TGCGCCAGCAGCTTGGGGGGGACAGGGTTGGACGAGCAGTACTTC. This codes for CASSLGGTGLDEQYF.

The V gene is TRBV6-5, the J gene TRBJ1-3, with unresolved D. CDR1 MNHEY and CDR2 SVGAGI come from the germline V gene. V was cut by 11 bases and J by 0 bases, with 17 bases left in between. The CDR3 sequence is 15 residues long. The CDR3 region is CAVNHVGISGNTIYF. The CDR3, as DNA: TGTGCCGTCAATCATGTGGGCATCTCTGGAAACACCATATATTTT.

The chain carries TRBV29-1 and TRBJ2-3; 10 bases map to TRBD2. With 3 bases clipped from V and 6 bases from J, the junction kept 6 bases outside the gene matches. CDR3 length: 14 residues. Germline CDR1 is SQVTM and CDR2 is ANQGSEA. The DNA of the CDR3 is TGCAGCGTTGAGTCCAGCGGGGGGGCCGATACGCAGTATTTT. The encoded protein is CSVESSGGADTQYF.

This chain uses TRBV6-5 with TRBJ1-2; D remains unclear. The ends were cut back, 8 bases at V and 0 bases at J, with 10 bases in the middle. The CDR3 extends over 13 amino acids. The germline V gene has CDR1 MNHEY and CDR2 SVGAGI. Here the CDR3 reads CASAPGANYGYTF. The DNA for the CDR3 is TGTGCCAGCGCGCCCGGGGCTAACTATGGCTACACCTTC.

V and J are TRBV5-8 and TRBJ2-7; D is perhaps TRBD1 (6 bases). The germline V gene has CDR1 SGHTS and CDR2 YDEGEE. The CDR3 contains 17 residues. Between the trimmed V and J ends, which lost 3 bases and 1 base, there was a span of 20 bases. In DNA form, the CDR3 reads TGTGCCAGCAGCTCCCCTCCCGGCAGGGGATATTCCTACGAGCAGTACTTC. As protein: CASSSPPGRGYSYEQYF.

This chain joins TRBV19 and TRBJ1-3; D unclear. Germline CDR1 and CDR2: LNHDA and SQIVND (reference sequence). The CDR3 length is 15 residues. The ends were cut back, 6 bases at V and 1 base at J, with 13 bases in the middle. The CDR3 region is CASRTTGVSGNTIYF. The CDR3 DNA reads TGTGCCAGTAGAACCACCGGGGTTTCTGGAAACACCATATATTTT.

V gene TRBV5-1 combines with J gene TRBJ1-1; TRBD1 might be the D (6 bases). Germline V gene data show CDR1 as SGHRS and CDR2 as YFSETQ. The CDR3 loop spans 18 amino acids. Trimming removed 0 bases at V and 2 bases at J, with 20 bases between. CDR3 amino acids: CASSLERGGWGLNTEAFF. The CDR3 nucleotides are TGCGCCAGCAGCTTGGAAAGAGGGGGTTGGGGTTTAAACACTGAAGCTTTCTTT.

This clone was seen once. The chain carries TRBV27 and TRBJ2-5; possibly TRBD2 for D (6 bases). With 2 bases removed from V and 2 bases from J, the gap between germline ends came to 9 bases. Per germline, CDR1 MNHEY and CDR2 SMNVEV (reference sequence). The CDR3 covers 14 residues. CDR3 DNA: TGTGCCAGCAGTTTAGTTAGCGGACAAGAGACCCAGTACTTC. It translates to CASSLVSGQETQYF.

The chain has TRBV9 and TRBJ1-1, with TRBD1 matching 8 bases. Germline CDR1 and CDR2: SGDLS and YYNGEE. Trimming at V came to 0 bases and at J to 5 bases, leaving 9 bases not matched to a gene. The CDR3 loop spans 16 amino acids. The CDR3 region has the DNA TGTGCCAGCAGCGTAGGGGCAGGGGGCGTTGGGACTGAAGCTTTCTTT. As protein: CASSVGAGGVGTEAFF.

The CDR3 region has the DNA TGTGCCAGCAGACAGGGTAATCAGCCCCAGCATTTT. Protein: CASRQGNQPQHF. The V and J genes are TRBV6-5 and TRBJ1-5; TRBD1 might be the D (6 bases). CDR3 length equals 12 residues. Germline loops: CDR1 MNHEY, CDR2 SVGAGI. Trimming stripped 6 bases from V and 4 bases from J, with 7 bases between.

This rearrangement joins TRBV5-5 to TRBJ1-2; maybe TRBD1 (5 bases). Trimming removed 4 bases at V and 5 bases at J, with 12 bases between. CDR1 and CDR2 (germline): SGHKS, YYEKEE (reference sequence). The CDR3 consists of 13 residues. The CDR3 reads CASSPNRQYGYTF. In DNA, the CDR3 is TGTGCCAGCAGCCCAAACCGACAGTATGGCTACACCTTC.

V and J are TRBV6-5 and TRBJ2-3, with D unresolved. This CDR3 spans 12 amino acids. Per germline, CDR1 MNHEY and CDR2 SVGAGI. With 7 bases removed from V and 5 bases from J, the gap between germline ends came to 10 bases. The CDR3 nucleotides are TGTGCCAGCATTGGCAGTCAAGATACGCAGTATTTT. It encodes CASIGSQDTQYF.

This rearrangement joins TRBV3-1 (or the pseudogene TRBV3-2) to TRBJ2-5; unclear D gene. The CDR3 runs 14 residues. Germline-derived CDR1 and CDR2 are LGHDT and YNNKEL (reference sequence). The V and J ends lost 5 bases and 4 bases respectively, with 14 bases between them. In nucleotides, the CDR3 is TGTGCCAGCAGCGCCGGCCTAGTGGTAGAGACCCAGTACTTC. Amino acid sequence: CASSAGLVVETQYF.

This sequence joins TRBV21-1 and TRBJ2-7; the table's D call of TRBD1 was not tested on the DNA. TRBV21-1 is termed a pseudogene. The CDR3 runs to 13 residues. CDR3 sequence (DNA): TGTGCCAGCAGCCCGATGACAGGGGACGAGCAGTACTTC. This translates into CASSPMTGDEQYF.

This clone was detected once. CDR3 DNA: TGTGCCAGCAGCCAAGATCGAAGGGGACAGGGCACAGATACGCAGTATTTT. Translation: CASSQDRRGQGTDTQYF. J is TRBJ2-3 and V is TRBV4-2, with 8 bases identical to TRBD1. Germline-derived CDR1 and CDR2 are LGHNA and YNFKEQ. The CDR3 sequence is 17 residues long. Trimming took 0 bases from V and 1 from J; bases not matched to a gene: 6.

The V gene is TRBV2, the J gene TRBJ1-6; 8 bases map to TRBD1. Germline V gene data show CDR1 as SNHLY and CDR2 as FYNNEI. J lost 3 bases, V lost 2 bases, and 9 bases had no gene match. The CDR3 consists of 18 residues. CDR3 in amino acids: CASSESGRDRLYNSPLHF. Here the CDR3 DNA reads TGTGCCAGCAGTGAATCGGGGCGGGACAGGCTCTATAATTCACCCCTCCACTTT.

V gene TRBV5-1 combines with J gene TRBJ2-1; TRBD2 agrees at 13 bases. V gave up 3 bases and J gave up 4 bases; unmatched junction bases: 1. The CDR3 length is 15 residues. Germline V gives CDR1 SGHRS, CDR2 YFSETQ. The CDR3 spells CASSSGLAGYNEQFF. CDR3 sequence (DNA): TGCGCCAGCAGCTCGGGACTAGCGGGGTACAATGAGCAGTTCTTC.

This chain connects TRBV7-2 to TRBJ2-1; D remains unclear. CDR1 is SGHTA and CDR2 is FQGNSA in the germline V gene. Trimming removed 5 bases from V and 0 bases from J, with 11 bases in between. The CDR3 covers 15 residues. This chain's CDR3 is CASSTKRSSYNEQFF. In DNA, the CDR3 is TGTGCCAGCAGCACCAAAAGGAGCTCCTACAATGAGCAGTTCTTC.

This chain connects TRBV15 to TRBJ2-7; 8 bases align to TRBD2. In germline, CDR1 is LNHNV, CDR2 YYDKDF (reference sequence). This CDR3 region has 16 residues. Germline trimming cut 5 bases from V and 0 bases from J; bases unmatched to any gene: 9. CDR3 loop: CATSLGAGVVSYEQYF. The CDR3 bases are TGTGCCACCAGCTTGGGAGCGGGGGTAGTCTCCTACGAGCAGTACTTC.

The count of this clone is one. The rearrangement links TRBV11-2 to TRBJ2-7, with a possible D match to TRBD2 (5 bases). Trimming pared 2 bases from V and 2 bases from J, leaving 10 bases between. There are 14 residues in the CDR3. Germline V gene data show CDR1 as SGHAT and CDR2 as FQNNGV. The CDR3 here is CASSLMGSAYEQYF. The CDR3, as DNA: TGTGCCAGCAGCTTAATGGGGAGTGCCTACGAGCAGTACTTC.

This sequence joins TRBV7-9 and TRBJ2-2; 7 nucleotides match TRBD2. This CDR3 has 14 residues. The V gene's germline CDR1 is SEHNR and CDR2 FQNEAQ (reference sequence). With V trimmed by 5 bases and J by 4 bases, 4 bases remained unmatched. The CDR3 spells CASSRGGLTGELFF. The DNA for the CDR3 is TGTGCCAGCAGCCGCGGGGGTCTCACCGGGGAGCTGTTTTTT.

The CDR3 DNA reads as TGTGCCACCAGCAGAGGACAGAATAATTCACCCCTCCACTTT. Its translation: CATSRGQNNSPLHF. The chain couples TRBV15 to TRBJ1-6; TRBD1 might be the D (5 bases). The CDR3 extends over 14 amino acids. The V gene lost 1 base and the J gene lost 5 bases, with 6 bases spanning the gap. CDR1 is LNHNV, CDR2 YYDKDF, per germline (reference sequence).

By share of the sample, this clone is large. The V gene is TRBV7-2, the J gene TRBJ2-7; 8 positions agree with TRBD2. The CDR3 runs to 15 residues. In germline, CDR1 is SGHTA, CDR2 FQGNSA. The V segment lost 1 base and the J segment 1 base; nucleotides outside the gene matches: 3. The CDR3 loop reads CASSLGGGKSYEQYF. The CDR3, as DNA: TGTGCCAGCAGCTTAGGCGGGGGGAAGTCCTACGAGCAGTACTTC.

This rearrangement joins TRBV19 to TRBJ2-7; TRBD2 is a possible D gene (7 bases). Germline lookup yields CDR1 LNHDA and CDR2 SQIVND (reference sequence). The ends were cut back, 4 bases at V and 0 bases at J, with 16 bases in the middle. CDR3 size: 16 residues. The CDR3 is CASSRGGLGLSYEQYF. The CDR3 nucleotides are TGTGCCAGTAGTAGGGGGGGGCTAGGCCTCTCCTACGAGCAGTACTTC. Variable domain in full (rest from reference TRBV19 and TRBJ2-7): DGGITQSPKYLFRKEGQNVTLSCEQNLNHDAMYWYRQDPGQGLRLIYYSQIVNDFQKGDIAEGYSVSREKKESFPLTVTSAQKNPTAFYLCASSRGGLGLSYEQYFGPGTRLTVT.

This sequence joins TRBV18 and TRBJ2-1; the match to TRBD1 covers 9 bases. CDR1 KGHSH and CDR2 LQKENI come from the germline V gene. V lost 6 bases, J lost 6 bases, and 9 bases stayed unmatched. The CDR3 is made up of 15 amino acids. CDR3 sequence (DNA): TGTGCCAGCTCTACCGGGACAGGGCCGGGCAATGAGCAGTTCTTC. Residues: CASSTGTGPGNEQFF.

This chain connects TRBV9 to TRBJ2-5, with 10 nucleotides matching TRBD1. Per germline, CDR1 SGDLS and CDR2 YYNGEE. V gave up 4 bases and J gave up 0 bases; unmatched junction bases: 6. The CDR3 covers 16 residues. The CDR3 region has the DNA TGTGCCAGCAGCTTGGCGGGACAGGGGTACCAAGAGACCCAGTACTTC. Its translation: CASSLAGQGYQETQYF.

The chain recombines TRBV15 with TRBJ1-6; TRBD1 matches at 10 bases. There are 18 residues in the CDR3. The V gene end was trimmed by 1 base and the J gene end by 7 bases; junction bases not matched to a gene: 10. The germline gives CDR1 LNHNV, CDR2 YYDKDF (reference sequence). CDR3 protein: CATSRGSTGGSFNSPLHF. The CDR3 DNA reads as TGTGCCACCAGCAGAGGCTCGACAGGGGGCTCCTTCAATTCACCCCTCCACTTT.